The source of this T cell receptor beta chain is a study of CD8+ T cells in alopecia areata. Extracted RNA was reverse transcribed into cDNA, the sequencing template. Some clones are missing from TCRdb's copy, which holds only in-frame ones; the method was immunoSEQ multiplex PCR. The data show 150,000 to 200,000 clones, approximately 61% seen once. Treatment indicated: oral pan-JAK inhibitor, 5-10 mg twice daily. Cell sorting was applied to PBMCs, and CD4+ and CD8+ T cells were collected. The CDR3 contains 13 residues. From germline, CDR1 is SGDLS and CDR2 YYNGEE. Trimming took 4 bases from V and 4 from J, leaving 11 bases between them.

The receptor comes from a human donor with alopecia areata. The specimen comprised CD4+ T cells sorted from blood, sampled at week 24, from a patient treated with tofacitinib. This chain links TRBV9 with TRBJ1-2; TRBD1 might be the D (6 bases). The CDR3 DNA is TGTGCCAGCAGCAACAGGGACCGCTATGGCTACACCTTC. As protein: CASSNRDRYGYTF.